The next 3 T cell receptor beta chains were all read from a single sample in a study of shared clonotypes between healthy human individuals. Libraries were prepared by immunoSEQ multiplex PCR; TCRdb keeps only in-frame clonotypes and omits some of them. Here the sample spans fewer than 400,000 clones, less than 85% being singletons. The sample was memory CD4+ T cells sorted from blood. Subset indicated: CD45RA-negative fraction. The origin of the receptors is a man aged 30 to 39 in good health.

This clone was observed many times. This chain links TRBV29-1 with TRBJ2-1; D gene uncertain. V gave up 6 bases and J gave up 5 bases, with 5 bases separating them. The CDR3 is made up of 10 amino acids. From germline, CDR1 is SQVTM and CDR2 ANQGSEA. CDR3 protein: CSVRNNEQFF. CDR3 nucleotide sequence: TGCAGCGTCAGGAACAATGAGCAGTTCTTC.

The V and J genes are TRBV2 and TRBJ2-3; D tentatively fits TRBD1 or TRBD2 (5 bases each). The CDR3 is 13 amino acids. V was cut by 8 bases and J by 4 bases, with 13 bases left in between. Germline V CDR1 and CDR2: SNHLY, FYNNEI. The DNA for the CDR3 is TGTGCCAGCTCGGGACGGGGATCAGATACGCAGTATTTT. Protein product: CASSGRGSDTQYF.

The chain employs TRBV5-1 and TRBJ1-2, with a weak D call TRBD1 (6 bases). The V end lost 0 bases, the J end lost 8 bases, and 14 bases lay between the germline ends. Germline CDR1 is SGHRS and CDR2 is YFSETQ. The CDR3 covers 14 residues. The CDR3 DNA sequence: TGCGCCAGCAGCTTGGCCGCGGGGGCGGAGGGCTACACCTTC. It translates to CASSLAAGAEGYTF. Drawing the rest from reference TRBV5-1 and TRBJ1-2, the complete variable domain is KAGVTQTPRYLIKTRGQQVTLSCSPISGHRSVSWYQQTPGQGLQFLFEYFSETQRNKGNFPGRFSGRQFSNSRSEMNVSTLELGDSALYLCASSLAAGAEGYTFGSGTRLTVV.